The clone carrying this T cell receptor beta chain showed up just once. This sample is drawn from a study of blood T cell repertoires in COVID-19. Study context: The samples span acute and convalescent COVID-19 from the United States, Italy and Spain. From T cells, B-cell-depleted T cells, or PBMCs came the material, which was cDNA or gDNA.

TCRdb's table, derived via immunoSEQ multiplex PCR, lists solely in-frame clones and lacks some. The sample consists of tens of thousands of clones, approximately 90% of them appearing once. Followed over time, Seattle patients had been enrolled while infection was active. The sequenced sample consisted of peripheral blood. The TCR comes from a woman aged 60-70 years with COVID-19, enrolled during active disease.

As DNA, the CDR3 is TGCAGCGTCGCGACAGGGGGCCCCGATCAGCCCCAGCATTTT. This codes for CSVATGGPDQPQHF. V usage is TRBV29-1 and J usage is TRBJ1-5; 10 positions agree with TRBD1. CDR1 SQVTM and CDR2 ANQGSEA come from the germline V gene. CDR3 length: 14 residues. V lost 6 bases to trimming and J lost 5 bases; unmatched junction nucleotides: 7. The complete variable domain, with remaining parts taken from reference TRBV29-1 and TRBJ1-5, reads SAVISQKPSRDICQRGTSLTIQCQVDSQVTMMFWYRQQPGQSLTLIATANQGSEATYESGFVIDKFPISRPNLTFSTLTVSNMSPEDSSIYLCSVATGGPDQPQHFGDGTRLSIL.